These 15 T cell receptor beta chains were all obtained from the same sample, sequenced in a study of blood T cell repertoires in COVID-19. Assay used: immunoSEQ multiplex PCR; TCRdb lists only in-frame clones, some missing. The repertoire holds about 56,000 clones, approximately 89% seen once, with 43% in the top ten. The material sequenced was peripheral blood. Receptors were obtained from a woman aged 55-70 years with COVID-19, enrolled during active disease.

V and J are TRBV5-6 and TRBJ2-5; D gene unclear. The germline V gene has CDR1 SGHDT and CDR2 YYEEEE. The CDR3 consists of 13 residues. V lost 7 bases and J 5 bases, leaving 15 bases between the germline ends. In nucleotides, the CDR3 is TGTGCCAGCTCAGGAACCTGGAAGGAGACCCAGTACTTC. Its translation is CASSGTWKETQYF.

The chain has TRBV15 and TRBJ2-7, with D possibly matching TRBD1 (6 bases). The CDR3 contains 16 residues. V shed 3 bases and J shed 3 bases, with 18 bases lying between them. The germline V gene encodes CDR1 LNHNV and CDR2 YYDKDF (reference sequence). Here the CDR3 DNA reads TGTGCCACCAGCAGCGCGACCACAGGGAAGCGCTACGAGCAGTACTTC. It encodes CATSSATTGKRYEQYF.

The chain employs TRBV30 and TRBJ2-3, with 8 bases lining up with TRBD2. The CDR3 is 13 residues long. Germline assignment: CDR1 GTSNPN and CDR2 SVGIG (reference sequence). With 3 bases clipped from V and 3 bases from J, the junction kept 2 bases outside the gene matches. The CDR3 spells CAWRLAATDTQYF. DNA for the CDR3: TGTGCCTGGAGACTAGCGGCAACAGATACGCAGTATTTT.

The genes are TRBV3-1 (or the pseudogene TRBV3-2) and TRBJ2-6; 8 bases are shared with TRBD1. Per germline, CDR1 LGHDT and CDR2 YNNKEL (reference sequence). J lost 4 bases, V lost 4 bases, and 9 bases had no gene match. This CDR3 region has 17 residues. The CDR3 coding sequence is TGTGCCAGCAGCCCCGGGACAGGTGTTGGGGGGGCCAACGTCCTGACTTTC. Translation: CASSPGTGVGGANVLTF.

This chain joins TRBV5-6 and TRBJ2-3; D ambiguous. Trimming removed 0 bases from V and 2 bases from J, with 7 bases in between. The CDR3 is 14 amino acids. Looked up from germline, CDR1 is SGHDT and CDR2 is YYEEEE. The CDR3 DNA sequence: TGTGCCAGCAGCTTGGCGGGTTACACAGATACGCAGTATTTT. Translation gives CASSLAGYTDTQYF.

This chain uses TRBV4-2 with TRBJ2-7; the D gene is possibly TRBD1 (5 bases). V was pared by 0 bases and J by 3 bases, with 6 bases between. Germline V CDR1 and CDR2: LGHNA, YNFKEQ. The CDR3 sequence is 13 residues long. The DNA for the CDR3 is TGTGCCAGCAGCCAAGACGACAGCTACGAGCAGTACTTC. Its translation: CASSQDDSYEQYF.

The table lists this clone with a few counts. The CDR3 loop is CASSSHRASYEQYF. CDR3 DNA sequence: TGCGCCAGCAGCTCCCACAGGGCTTCCTACGAGCAGTACTTC. The V and J genes are TRBV4-3 and TRBJ2-7, with a possible D match to TRBD1 (6 bases). The CDR3 is 14 amino acids. Germline values: CDR1 LGHNA, CDR2 YSLEER. The V end was cut by 5 bases, the J end by 1 base, with 12 bases between.

The chain combines TRBV23-1 with TRBJ1-5, with TRBD1 as a possible D gene (5 bases). TRBV23-1 is an open reading frame, and its role is uncertain. Trimming removed 6 bases from V and 4 bases from J, with 16 bases in between. The CDR3 is 15 amino acids. The CDR3 is CASSRSLDINQPQHF. DNA of the CDR3: TGCGCCAGCAGCCGATCTCTGGACATTAATCAGCCCCAGCATTTT.

V and J are TRBV2 and TRBJ1-1; D unclear. CDR1 is SNHLY and CDR2 is FYNNEI in the germline V gene. The CDR3 loop spans 15 amino acids. The V and J ends lost 3 bases and 0 bases respectively, with 11 bases between them. The CDR3 bases are TGTGCCAGCAGTGAGATGAGGTTCATGAACACTGAAGCTTTCTTT. Amino acid sequence: CASSEMRFMNTEAFF.

The rearrangement uses TRBV10-2 and TRBJ1-2, with D perhaps matching TRBD1 (5 bases). Germline V CDR1 and CDR2: WSHSY, SAAADI. V lost 6 bases and J 4 bases, leaving 12 bases between the germline ends. The CDR3 covers 13 residues. CDR3 coding DNA: TGCGCCAGCAGAAAGGACATTCTCTATGGCTACACCTTC. It is translated as CASRKDILYGYTF.

This chain links TRBV4-3 with TRBJ2-7; D gene uncertain. Germline V CDR1 and CDR2: LGHNA, YSLEER. V dropped 0 bases and J dropped 5 bases, with 8 bases sitting between them. This CDR3 has 13 amino acids. CDR3 DNA sequence: TGCGCCAGCAGCCAAGAAACTTCCGACGAGCAGTACTTC. Amino acids: CASSQETSDEQYF.

The chain couples TRBV19 to TRBJ1-2; maybe TRBD1 (6 bases). There are 14 residues in the CDR3. Trimming took off 7 bases at V and 2 bases at J, with 14 bases between the two ends. Germline CDR1 LNHDA, CDR2 SQIVND (reference sequence). CDR3 sequence: CASMLQGLNYGYTF. The CDR3 coding sequence is TGTGCCAGTATGCTACAGGGCTTGAACTATGGCTACACCTTC.

This clone was counted between two and nine times. The chain carries TRBV13 and TRBJ2-7; TRBD1 matches at 7 bases. This CDR3 has 15 amino acids. Germline CDR1 and CDR2: PRHDT and FYEKMQ (reference sequence). Trimming at V came to 6 bases and at J to 0 bases, leaving 8 bases not matched to a gene. The CDR3 reads CASRVRQGRSYEQYF. CDR3 nucleotide sequence: TGTGCCAGCAGGGTTAGACAGGGCCGCTCCTACGAGCAGTACTTC.

The chain uses TRBV7-2 and TRBJ2-7; TRBD2 is a possible D gene (6 bases). The CDR3 is 14 residues long. V was trimmed by 5 bases and J by 1 base, leaving 12 bases between them. Germline-derived CDR1 and CDR2 are SGHTA and FQGNSA. As DNA, the CDR3 is TGTGCCAGCAGCCCCACCCGGGGGTCCTACGAGCAGTACTTC. It translates to CASSPTRGSYEQYF.

The chain is built from TRBV10-2 and TRBJ2-7; 7 nucleotides align to TRBD2. Germline CDR1 and CDR2: WSHSY and SAAADI. This CDR3 has 17 amino acids. V shed 5 bases, J shed 1 base, and the junction held 14 bases outside the gene matches. The CDR3 nucleotides are TGCGCCAGCAGTAAGGGGACCACTAGCGTTTCGTCCTACGAGCAGTACTTC. Its translation: CASSKGTTSVSSYEQYF.